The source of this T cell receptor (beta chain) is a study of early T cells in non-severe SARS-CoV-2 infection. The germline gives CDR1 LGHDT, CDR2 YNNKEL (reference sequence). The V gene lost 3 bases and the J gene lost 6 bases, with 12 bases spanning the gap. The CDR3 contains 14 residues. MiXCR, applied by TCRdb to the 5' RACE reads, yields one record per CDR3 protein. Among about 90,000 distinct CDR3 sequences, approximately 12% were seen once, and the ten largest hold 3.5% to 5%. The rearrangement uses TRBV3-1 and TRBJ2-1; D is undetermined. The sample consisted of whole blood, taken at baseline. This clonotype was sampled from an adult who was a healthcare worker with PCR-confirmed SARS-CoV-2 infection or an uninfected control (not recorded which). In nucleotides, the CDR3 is TGTGCCAGCAGCCACAAGGGTTTGAGCAATGAGCAGTTCTTC. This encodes CASSHKGLSNEQFF.